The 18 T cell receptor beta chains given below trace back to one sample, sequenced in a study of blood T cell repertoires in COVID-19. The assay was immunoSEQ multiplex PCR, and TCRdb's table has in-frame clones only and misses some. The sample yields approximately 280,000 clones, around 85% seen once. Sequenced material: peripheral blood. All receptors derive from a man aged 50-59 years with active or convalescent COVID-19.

The CDR3 here is CASSVGAEGTDTQYF. DNA of the CDR3: TGTGCCAGCAGCGTAGGCGCGGAGGGGACAGATACGCAGTATTTT. V and J are TRBV9 and TRBJ2-3; perhaps TRBD2 as D (6 bases). Germline assignment: CDR1 SGDLS and CDR2 YYNGEE. The CDR3 covers 15 residues. The ends were cut back, 0 bases at V and 3 bases at J, with 11 bases in the middle. Full variable domain (outside the CDR3, taken from reference TRBV9 and TRBJ2-3): DSGVTQTPKHLITATGQRVTLRCSPRSGDLSVYWYQQSLDQGLQFLIQYYNGEERAKGNILERFSAQQFPDLHSELNLSSLELGDSALYFCASSVGAEGTDTQYFGPGTRLTVL.

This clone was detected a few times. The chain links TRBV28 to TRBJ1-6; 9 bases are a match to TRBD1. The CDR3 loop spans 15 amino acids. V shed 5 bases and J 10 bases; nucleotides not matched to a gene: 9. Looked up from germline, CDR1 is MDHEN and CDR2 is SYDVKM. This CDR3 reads CASSPTGGAGSPLHF. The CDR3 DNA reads TGTGCCAGCAGTCCTACAGGGGGCGCGGGGTCACCCCTCCACTTT.

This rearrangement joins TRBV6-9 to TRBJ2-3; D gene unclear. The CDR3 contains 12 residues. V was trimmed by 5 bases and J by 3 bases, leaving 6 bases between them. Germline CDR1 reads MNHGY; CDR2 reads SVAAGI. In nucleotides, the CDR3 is TGTGCCAGCAGTACCGGGACAGATACGCAGTATTTT. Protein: CASSTGTDTQYF.

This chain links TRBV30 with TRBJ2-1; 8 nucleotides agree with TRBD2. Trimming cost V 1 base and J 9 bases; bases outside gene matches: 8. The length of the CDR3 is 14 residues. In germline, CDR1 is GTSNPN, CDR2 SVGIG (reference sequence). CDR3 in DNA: TGTGCCTGGAGTGCTACGACTAGCGATGGTGAGCAGTTCTTC. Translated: CAWSATTSDGEQFF. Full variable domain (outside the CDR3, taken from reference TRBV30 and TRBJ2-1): SQTIHQWPATLVQPVGSPLSLECTVEGTSNPNLYWYRQAAGRGLQLLFYSVGIGQISSEVPQNLSASRPQDRQFILSSKKLLLSDSGFYLCAWSATTSDGEQFFGPGTRLTVL.

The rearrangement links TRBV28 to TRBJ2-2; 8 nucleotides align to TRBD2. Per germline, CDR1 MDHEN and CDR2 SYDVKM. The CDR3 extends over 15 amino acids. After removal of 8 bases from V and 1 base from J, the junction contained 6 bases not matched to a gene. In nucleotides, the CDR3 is TGTGCCAGCGGCTCAGCGGGGGTGAACACCGGGGAGCTGTTTTTT. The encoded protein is CASGSAGVNTGELFF.

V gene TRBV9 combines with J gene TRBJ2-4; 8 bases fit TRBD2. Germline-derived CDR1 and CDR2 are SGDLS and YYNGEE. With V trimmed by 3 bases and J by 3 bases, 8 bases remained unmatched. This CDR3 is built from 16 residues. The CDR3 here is CASSDGSSGFKNIQYF. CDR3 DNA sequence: TGTGCCAGCAGCGATGGCTCTAGCGGGTTCAAAAACATTCAGTACTTC.

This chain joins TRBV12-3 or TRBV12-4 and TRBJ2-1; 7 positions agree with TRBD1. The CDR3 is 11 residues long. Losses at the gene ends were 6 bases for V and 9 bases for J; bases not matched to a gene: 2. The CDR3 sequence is CASSAGGEQFF. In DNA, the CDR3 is TGTGCCAGCAGCGCAGGGGGTGAGCAGTTCTTC.

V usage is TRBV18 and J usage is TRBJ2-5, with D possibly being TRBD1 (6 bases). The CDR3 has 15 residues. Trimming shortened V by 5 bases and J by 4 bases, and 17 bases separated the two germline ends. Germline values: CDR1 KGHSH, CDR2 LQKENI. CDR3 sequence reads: CASSSQGPRGETQYF. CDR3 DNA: TGTGCCAGCTCATCACAGGGCCCTCGGGGAGAGACCCAGTACTTC.

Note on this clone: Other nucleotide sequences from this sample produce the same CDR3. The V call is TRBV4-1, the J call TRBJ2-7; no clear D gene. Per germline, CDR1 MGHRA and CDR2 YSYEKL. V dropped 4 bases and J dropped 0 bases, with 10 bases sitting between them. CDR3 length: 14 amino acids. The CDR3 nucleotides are TGCGCCAGCAGCCCATCAGCGCTCTCCTACGAGCAGTACTTC. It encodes CASSPSALSYEQYF.

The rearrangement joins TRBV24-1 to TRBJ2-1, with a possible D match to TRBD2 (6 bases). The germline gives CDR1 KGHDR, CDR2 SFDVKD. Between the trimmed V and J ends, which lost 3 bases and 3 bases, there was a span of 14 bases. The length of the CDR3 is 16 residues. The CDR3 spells CATSDSSGVSYNEQFF. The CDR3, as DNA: TGTGCCACCAGTGATAGCTCGGGGGTTAGCTACAATGAGCAGTTCTTC.

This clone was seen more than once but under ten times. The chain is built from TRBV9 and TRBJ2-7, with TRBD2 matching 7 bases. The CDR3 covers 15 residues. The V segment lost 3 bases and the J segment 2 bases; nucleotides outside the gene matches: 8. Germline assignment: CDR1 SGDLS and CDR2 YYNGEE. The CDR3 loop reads CASSASSGDAYEQYF. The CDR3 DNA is TGTGCCAGCAGCGCCTCAAGCGGGGACGCCTACGAGCAGTACTTC.

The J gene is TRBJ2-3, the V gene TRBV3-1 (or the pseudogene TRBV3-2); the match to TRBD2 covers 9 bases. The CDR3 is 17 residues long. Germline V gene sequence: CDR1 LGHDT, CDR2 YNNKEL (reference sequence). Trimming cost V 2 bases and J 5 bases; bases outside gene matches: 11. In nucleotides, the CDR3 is TGTGCCAGCAGCCAACCAACTAGCGGGCGGATTAAAGATACGCAGTATTTT. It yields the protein CASSQPTSGRIKDTQYF.

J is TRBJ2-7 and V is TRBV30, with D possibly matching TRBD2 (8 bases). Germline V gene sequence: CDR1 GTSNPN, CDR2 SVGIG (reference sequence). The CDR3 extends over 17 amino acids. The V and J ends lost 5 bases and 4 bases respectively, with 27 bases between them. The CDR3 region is CAWARARGVSGSYEQYF. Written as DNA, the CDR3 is TGTGCCTGGGCCCGGGCCAGGGGGGTCAGCGGGAGTTACGAGCAGTACTTC.

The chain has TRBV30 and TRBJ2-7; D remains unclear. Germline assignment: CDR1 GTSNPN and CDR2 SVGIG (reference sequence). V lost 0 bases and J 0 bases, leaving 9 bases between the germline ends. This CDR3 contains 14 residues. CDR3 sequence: CAWSVPQNSYEQYF. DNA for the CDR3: TGTGCCTGGAGTGTACCGCAGAACTCCTACGAGCAGTACTTC.

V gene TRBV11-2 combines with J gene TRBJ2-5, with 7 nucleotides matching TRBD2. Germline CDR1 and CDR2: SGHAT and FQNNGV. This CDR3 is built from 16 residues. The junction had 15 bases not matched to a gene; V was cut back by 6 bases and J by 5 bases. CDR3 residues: CASRTRGGGRRETQYF. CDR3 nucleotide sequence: TGTGCCAGCAGAACGCGCGGCGGCGGGAGACGGGAGACCCAGTACTTC.

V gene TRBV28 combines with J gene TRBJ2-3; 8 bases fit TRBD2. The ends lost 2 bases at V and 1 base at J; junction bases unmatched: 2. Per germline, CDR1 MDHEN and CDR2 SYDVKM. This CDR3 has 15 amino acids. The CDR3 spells CASSLQRERTDTQYF. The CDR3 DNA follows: TGTGCCAGCAGTTTACAGCGGGAGCGCACAGATACGCAGTATTTT.

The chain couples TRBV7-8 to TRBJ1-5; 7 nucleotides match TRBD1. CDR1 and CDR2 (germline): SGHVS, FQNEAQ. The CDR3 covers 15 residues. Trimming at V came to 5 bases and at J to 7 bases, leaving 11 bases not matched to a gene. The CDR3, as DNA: TGTGCCAGCAGCCGCCCGGGACAGCCAGGACAGCCCCAGCATTTT. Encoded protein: CASSRPGQPGQPQHF.

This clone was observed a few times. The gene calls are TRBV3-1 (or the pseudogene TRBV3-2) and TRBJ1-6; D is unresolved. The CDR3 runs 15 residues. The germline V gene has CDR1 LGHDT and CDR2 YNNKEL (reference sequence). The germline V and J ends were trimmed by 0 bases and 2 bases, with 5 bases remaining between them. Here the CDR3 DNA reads TGTGCCAGCAGCCAAGAGGGCACCTATAATTCACCCCTCCACTTT. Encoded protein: CASSQEGTYNSPLHF.